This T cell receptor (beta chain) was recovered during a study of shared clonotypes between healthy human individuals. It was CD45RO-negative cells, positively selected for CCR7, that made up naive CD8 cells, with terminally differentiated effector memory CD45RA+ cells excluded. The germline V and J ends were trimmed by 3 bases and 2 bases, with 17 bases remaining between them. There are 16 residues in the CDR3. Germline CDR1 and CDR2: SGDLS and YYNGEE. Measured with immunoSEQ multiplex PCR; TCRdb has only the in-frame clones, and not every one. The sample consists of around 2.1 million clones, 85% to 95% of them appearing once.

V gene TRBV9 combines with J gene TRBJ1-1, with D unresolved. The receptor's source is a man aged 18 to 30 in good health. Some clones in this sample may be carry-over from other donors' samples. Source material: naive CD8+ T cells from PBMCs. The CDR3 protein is CASSAAPDRSNTEAFF. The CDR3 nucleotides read TGTGCCAGCAGCGCAGCACCGGACCGCTCCAACACTGAAGCTTTCTTT.